This T cell receptor beta chain was sequenced during a study of OX40 agonist ivuxolimab in advanced cancers. Study-level information: Treatment received earlier with anti-PD-1, anti-PD-L1 or anti-CTLA-4 agents was allowed, and 40% had some. Study outcomes and limitations: Still undetermined is the antigen specificity of the expanded peripheral T cells.

Measured with immunoSEQ multiplex PCR; TCRdb has only the in-frame clones, and not every one. This sample has some 35,000 clones, with about 84% found just once. Germline V lookup: CDR1 PRHDT, CDR2 FYEKMQ (reference sequence). The ends were cut back, 6 bases at V and 6 bases at J, with 14 bases in the middle. The CDR3 is made up of 13 amino acids. A note on this clone: Antigen specificity is unknown.

This receptor was obtained from an adult with an advanced solid tumor such as melanoma, head and neck, liver or kidney cancer. V gene TRBV13 combines with J gene TRBJ1-2; TRBD1 might be the D (5 bases). The sample was CD4+ or CD8+ T cells sorted from blood, taken in a trial of the OX40 agonist ivuxolimab. CDR3 bases: TGTGCCAGCAGTTACTTAGGGGTCGATGGCTACACCTTC. Its translation: CASSYLGVDGYTF.